Below are 12 T cell receptor beta chains sequenced from a single sample in a study of T cells expressing NK-cell markers. TCRdb re-called the 5' RACE reads; every CDR3 protein appears as one record, without DNA. This table lists around 280,000 distinct CDR3 sequences. Sequenced: blood T cells: a sorted CD56 or NKG2C T cell subset, CD4+ or CD8+ T cells, or bulk PBMC T cells (not recorded which). Source of these receptors: a man between 18 and 35 years old in good health.

This chain connects TRBV6-5 to TRBJ2-7. This CDR3 comprises 12 residues. The germline V gene has CDR1 MNHEY and CDR2 SVGAGI. The CDR3 loop reads CASSRGFAEQYF.

The genes are TRBV18 and TRBJ2-4; TCRdb indicates TRBD1, and absent DNA this call remains unverified. The germline V gene has CDR1 KGHSH and CDR2 LQKENI. The CDR3 sequence is 18 residues long. The CDR3 sequence: CASSPPYRDRGFKNIQYF. The full variable domain, its missing parts supplied by reference TRBV18 and TRBJ2-4, is NAGVMQNPRHLVRRRGQEARLRCSPMKGHSHVYWYRQLPEEGLKFMVYLQKENIIDESGMPKERFSAEFPKEGPSILRIQQVVRGDSAAYFCASSPPYRDRGFKNIQYFGAGTRLSVL.

This chain connects TRBV7-9 to TRBJ2-7; the TCRdb D gene call, TRBD2, has no DNA to confirm it. Germline values: CDR1 SEHNR, CDR2 FQNEAQ (reference sequence). The CDR3 loop spans 13 amino acids. CDR3 protein: CASSLYREGEQYF.

The rearrangement joins TRBV12-3 or TRBV12-4 to TRBJ2-3; TCRdb returns TRBD1, unconfirmable since there is no DNA. The CDR3 has 14 amino acids. This CDR3 reads CASSLGGGVGTQYF.

This chain connects TRBV5-1 to TRBJ2-5; as DNA is missing, the TRBD2 call by TCRdb cannot be tested. Germline-derived CDR1 and CDR2 are SGHRS and YFSETQ. The CDR3 has 16 amino acids. The CDR3 region is CASSLRTSGSMETQYF. The whole variable domain, filled in from reference TRBV5-1 and TRBJ2-5, reads KAGVTQTPRYLIKTRGQQVTLSCSPISGHRSVSWYQQTPGQGLQFLFEYFSETQRNKGNFPGRFSGRQFSNSRSEMNVSTLELGDSALYLCASSLRTSGSMETQYFGPGTRLLVL.

V is TRBV20-1 and J is TRBJ2-5; TCRdb calls TRBD1, which cannot be checked without DNA. The CDR3 has 15 residues. CDR1 and CDR2 from the germline V gene are DFQATT and SNEGSKA (reference sequence). The CDR3 loop is CSARVGTGSRETQYF.

The CDR3 sequence: CASSLNRISSYEQYF. The chain employs TRBV7-3 and TRBJ2-7. CDR3 length: 15 amino acids. Germline CDR1 SGHTA, CDR2 FQGTGA.

This chain joins TRBV12-3 or TRBV12-4 and TRBJ1-5. This CDR3 comprises 13 residues. This CDR3 reads CASGGNGNQPQHF.

This chain uses TRBV20-1 with TRBJ1-6; TCRdb calls TRBD1, which cannot be checked without DNA. Germline CDR1 DFQATT, CDR2 SNEGSKA (reference sequence). CDR3 length: 11 residues. This chain's CDR3 is CSAKTGARLHF.

The chain carries TRBV25-1 and TRBJ2-5; the TCRdb D gene call, TRBD1, has no DNA to confirm it. The germline CDR1 and CDR2 sequences are MGHDK and SYGVNS. The CDR3 is 18 amino acids. The CDR3 is CASSESMGSRDYRETQYF.

V is TRBV7-8 and J is TRBJ2-1; lacking DNA, the TRBD1 call made by TCRdb goes unchecked. CDR1 and CDR2 (germline): SGHVS, FQNEAQ. CDR3 size: 15 residues. CDR3 loop: CASSSGTVSFNEQFF.

The chain combines TRBV20-1 with TRBJ2-3; there is no DNA to check the TCRdb D call of TRBD1. The CDR3 has 11 residues. The germline CDR1 and CDR2 sequences are DFQATT and SNEGSKA (reference sequence). This CDR3 reads CSGTGQGIKYF.